This passage covers 20 T cell receptor beta chains from one sample sequenced in a study of CD8 T cells in ankylosing spondylitis. From the 5' RACE reads, TCRdb called clonotypes with MiXCR, one entry per CDR3 protein. The table has more than 500,000 distinct CDR3 sequences, 5.3% seen once. Overall study findings and caveats: A TCR beta motif of about eight highly homologous variants seemed to mark ankylosing spondylitis blood.

No antigen has been identified for these receptors. The sequencing sample was made of blood, either unsorted or a sorted T cell fraction (not recorded which). The receptors were gathered from a male donor with ankylosing spondylitis.

There are many counts of this clonotype. The genes are TRBV6-1 and TRBJ2-1, with TRBD1 identical over 8 bases. Germline values: CDR1 MNHNS, CDR2 SASEGT. This CDR3 is built from 14 residues. Unmatched junction bases numbered 5, after V lost 6 bases and J lost 4 bases. CDR3 amino acids: CASRRDRLYNEQFF. DNA for the CDR3: TGTGCCAGCAGACGGGACAGGTTATACAATGAGCAGTTCTTC.

This clonotype occurred many times. The chain is built from TRBV2 and TRBJ2-4; a weak D match, TRBD2 (7 bases). Germline V lookup: CDR1 SNHLY, CDR2 FYNNEI. V gave up 6 bases and J gave up 1 base, with 16 bases separating them. The CDR3 length is 16 residues. CDR3 protein: CASRARGALAKNIQYF. The CDR3 nucleotides read TGTGCCAGCAGGGCCCGGGGGGCCCTGGCCAAAAACATTCAGTACTTC.

This clonotype appeared a few times. The J gene is TRBJ1-1, the V gene TRBV28, with TRBD1 matching 10 bases. The CDR3 has 16 amino acids. With V trimmed by 3 bases and J by 2 bases, 6 bases remained unmatched. Germline lookup yields CDR1 MDHEN and CDR2 SYDVKM. CDR3: CASSFRQGAGNTEAFF. In DNA, the CDR3 is TGTGCCAGCAGTTTCCGACAGGGGGCCGGTAACACTGAAGCTTTCTTT. Variable domain in full (rest from reference TRBV28 and TRBJ1-1): DVKVTQSSRYLVKRTGEKVFLECVQDMDHENMFWYRQDPGLGLRLIYFSYDVKMKEKGDIPEGYSVSREKKERFSLILESASTNQTSMYLCASSFRQGAGNTEAFFGQGTRLTVV.

At least ten counts were recorded for this clonotype. The gene calls are TRBV9 and TRBJ1-2; 7 bases match TRBD1. Losses at the gene ends were 4 bases for V and 8 bases for J; bases not matched to a gene: 11. The CDR3 is 14 residues long. Germline V gene data show CDR1 as SGDLS and CDR2 as YYNGEE. In DNA, the CDR3 is TGTGCCAGCAGCAGAGGGACAGACGGCGAAGGCTACACCTTC. It is translated as CASSRGTDGEGYTF.

The chain carries TRBV7-9 and TRBJ2-7; TRBD2 is a possible D gene (7 bases). Germline loops: CDR1 SEHNR, CDR2 FQNEAQ (reference sequence). This CDR3 has 17 amino acids. Trimming stripped 1 base from V and 1 base from J, with 17 bases between. CDR3: CASSLGWGGHNSYEQYF. For the CDR3, the DNA is TGTGCCAGCAGCTTAGGATGGGGGGGACACAATTCCTACGAGCAGTACTTC.

This clonotype was detected many times. The V and J genes are TRBV7-2 and TRBJ2-1; possible D gene TRBD2, 5 bases. Trimming took 3 bases from V and 4 from J, leaving 10 bases between them. This CDR3 is built from 14 residues. The germline CDR1 and CDR2 sequences are SGHTA and FQGNSA. DNA of the CDR3: TGTGCCAGCAGCTTCGGGGTAGGGTACAATGAGCAGTTCTTC. Translation gives CASSFGVGYNEQFF.

This clonotype was seen a handful of times. The chain employs TRBV6-2 or TRBV6-3 and TRBJ2-3, with a possible D match to TRBD1 (5 bases). V dropped 0 bases and J dropped 2 bases, with 12 bases sitting between them. This CDR3 is built from 16 residues. CDR1 MNHEY and CDR2 SVGEGT come from the germline V gene. The chain's CDR3 is CASSYSGADTTDTQYF. The CDR3 DNA sequence: TGTGCCAGCAGTTACTCTGGGGCCGACACCACAGATACGCAGTATTTT.

This clonotype was seen ten or more times. The CDR3, as DNA: TGCGCCAGCAGCGGACTAGCGGGAGTCAATGAGCAGTTCTTC. Protein: CASSGLAGVNEQFF. The rearrangement links TRBV5-1 to TRBJ2-1; 13 bases line up with TRBD2. Germline CDR1 reads SGHRS; CDR2 reads YFSETQ. The V segment lost 4 bases and the J segment 6 bases; nucleotides outside the gene matches: 1. CDR3 size: 14 residues.

This clonotype was seen at least ten times. The CDR3 reads CASSLKRDSPGGTEAFF. The CDR3 coding sequence is TGCGCCAGCAGCTTAAAGCGGGACTCACCCGGGGGCACTGAAGCTTTCTTT. The chain is built from TRBV5-1 and TRBJ1-1; perhaps TRBD1 as D (5 bases). V was cut by 2 bases and J by 4 bases, with 21 bases left in between. This CDR3 region has 17 residues. Germline V gene lookup returns CDR1 SGHRS and CDR2 YFSETQ.

This clonotype has ten or more counts. This chain uses TRBV6-5 with TRBJ1-2; D is uncertain. The V end was cut by 0 bases, the J end by 4 bases, with 12 bases between. The germline gives CDR1 MNHEY, CDR2 SVGAGI. The CDR3 has 15 amino acids. DNA for the CDR3: TGTGCCAGCAGTTACTCGTGGGAGACAACCTATGGCTACACCTTC. It encodes CASSYSWETTYGYTF.

This clonotype was observed at least ten times. The rearrangement uses TRBV12-3 or TRBV12-4 and TRBJ1-1, with a tentative D call TRBD1 (6 bases). The CDR3 runs to 15 residues. V lost 1 base, J lost 0 bases, and 9 bases lay in between. The CDR3 protein is CASSLGWGLNTEAFF. The CDR3 nucleotides read TGTGCCAGCAGTTTAGGGTGGGGGCTGAACACTGAAGCTTTCTTT.

This clonotype has at least ten counts. This CDR3 is CASTQRDWGNQPQHF. CDR3 nucleotides: TGTGCCAGCACCCAGAGGGACTGGGGCAATCAGCCCCAGCATTTT. V is TRBV6-2 or TRBV6-3 and J is TRBJ1-5; TRBD1 might be the D (5 bases). CDR1 and CDR2 (germline): MNHEY, SVGEGT. The CDR3 covers 15 residues. V shed 7 bases and J shed 2 bases, with 15 bases lying between them.

In its sample, this clonotype was seen many times. This chain uses TRBV12-3 or TRBV12-4 with TRBJ2-4, with a tentative D call TRBD1 (5 bases). The V gene lost 8 bases and the J gene lost 0 bases, with 17 bases spanning the gap. The CDR3 length is 16 residues. The CDR3, as DNA: TGTGCCAGCGCAACAACAGGAGCCCTAGCCAAAAACATTCAGTACTTC. Translated: CASATTGALAKNIQYF.

Many counts were recorded for this clonotype. The chain is built from TRBV20-1 and TRBJ1-2, with D perhaps TRBD1 (6 bases). V lost 3 bases and J 2 bases, leaving 10 bases between the germline ends. CDR1 and CDR2 (germline): DFQATT, SNEGSKA (reference sequence). CDR3 size: 13 residues. CDR3 sequence (DNA): TGCAGTGCTAGTGGGAGGGGGAACTATGGCTACACCTTC. This gives the protein CSASGRGNYGYTF.

This clonotype appeared many times. The chain has TRBV4-3 and TRBJ2-3; 7 bases line up with TRBD1. V trimming: 0 bases; J trimming: 5 bases; junction bases outside the gene matches: 5. CDR3 length: 15 residues. Germline CDR1 reads LGHNA; CDR2 reads YSLEER. CDR3 sequence reads: CASSQEGQSGDTQYF. CDR3 bases: TGCGCCAGCAGCCAAGAGGGACAGTCCGGAGATACGCAGTATTTT.

This clonotype occurred many times. The chain employs TRBV5-6 and TRBJ2-7; D gene unclear. Between the trimmed V and J ends, which lost 3 bases and 4 bases, there was a span of 11 bases. This CDR3 region has 13 residues. The germline V gene encodes CDR1 SGHDT and CDR2 YYEEEE. The DNA for the CDR3 is TGTGCCAGCAGCTCACAGACCTATTACGAGCAGTACTTC. Encoded protein: CASSSQTYYEQYF.

This clonotype came up many times. The rearrangement links TRBV7-3 to TRBJ2-5, with D uncertain. This CDR3 has 13 residues. The germline V gene encodes CDR1 SGHTA and CDR2 FQGTGA. Trimming took 2 bases from V and 2 from J, leaving 6 bases between them. The CDR3 loop reads CASSLDPQETQYF. In DNA form, the CDR3 reads TGTGCCAGCAGCTTAGACCCACAAGAGACCCAGTACTTC.

This clonotype was counted at least ten times. The chain carries TRBV20-1 and TRBJ1-5; 8 bases map to TRBD1. CDR3 length equals 17 residues. Germline CDR1 DFQATT, CDR2 SNEGSKA (reference sequence). With V trimmed by 0 bases and J by 5 bases, 12 bases remained unmatched. CDR3 sequence reads: CSARDRGQDGWYQPQHF. The CDR3 coding sequence is TGCAGTGCTAGAGACCGGGGACAGGACGGTTGGTATCAGCCCCAGCATTTT.

This clonotype was counted many times. The chain employs TRBV11-2 and TRBJ2-7, with TRBD1 matching 12 bases. Trimming took 0 bases from V and 2 from J; bases not matched to a gene: 5. The CDR3 covers 17 residues. The V gene's germline CDR1 is SGHAT and CDR2 FQNNGV. The DNA for the CDR3 is TGTGCCAGCAGCTTAGAGGGGACAGGGGGCCTCACCTACGAGCAGTACTTC. This gives the protein CASSLEGTGGLTYEQYF.

This clonotype was counted a few times. The genes are TRBV11-2 and TRBJ2-7, with TRBD2 matching 13 bases. CDR3 length: 15 amino acids. The V gene end was trimmed by 4 bases and the J gene end by 4 bases; junction bases not matched to a gene: 4. CDR1 SGHAT and CDR2 FQNNGV come from the germline V gene. The CDR3 protein is CASSSWTSGSYEQYF. The CDR3 DNA reads TGTGCCAGCAGCTCCTGGACTAGCGGGAGTTACGAGCAGTACTTC.